This T cell receptor (beta chain) was sequenced during a study of T cell changes during pregnancy in multiple sclerosis. Germline assignment: CDR1 MNHEY and CDR2 SVGAGI. CDR3 length: 15 amino acids. Trimming took 6 bases from V and 5 from J; bases not matched to a gene: 13. Using immunoSEQ multiplex PCR, the repertoire was profiled, and TCRdb retains in-frame clones only, with some absent. The sample has more than 25,000 clones, around 92% seen once. The clonotype comes from a female donor in good health, enrolled as a control in a pregnancy study. The chain couples TRBV6-5 to TRBJ2-7; 7 bases align to TRBD2. Specimen: peripheral blood, collected in the first trimester of pregnancy. The CDR3 here is CASSPGTTSWDEQYF. As DNA, the CDR3 is TGTGCCAGCAGCCCCGGGACTACCTCTTGGGACGAGCAGTACTTC.